This T cell receptor (beta chain) was found in a study of cytomegalovirus exposure and HLA in healthy donors. Findings and caveats of the study: A few of the chains that were CMV-associated were confirmed in vitro to be specific for CMV antigens. Sequence variants that were highly shared formed a cluster that was likely a sequencing artifact.

On this clone itself: Its antigen is not identified.

Germline-derived CDR1 and CDR2 are SGHDT and YYEEEE. Trimming cost V 3 bases and J 11 bases; bases outside gene matches: 3. The CDR3 length is 14 residues. The PCR contained 60 Vbeta and 13 Jbeta primers. Using immunoSEQ multiplex PCR, the repertoire was profiled, and TCRdb retains in-frame clones only, with some absent. The repertoire consists of a few hundred thousand clones, with 80% to 90% occurring once and the leading ten covering approximately 2.9%. The rearrangement links TRBV5-6 to TRBJ1-6; 12 bases agree with TRBD1. Source material: PBMCs. This sequence originates from a man aged 30 to 39 in good health and CMV-seronegative. CDR3 in amino acids: CASSWRDRGPPLHF. The CDR3, as DNA: TGTGCCAGCAGCTGGAGGGACAGGGGGCCACCCCTCCACTTT. Full variable domain (remainder filled in from reference TRBV5-6 and TRBJ1-6): DAGVTQSPTHLIKTRGQQVTLRCSPKSGHDTVSWYQQALGQGPQFIFQYYEEEERQRGNFPDRFSGHQFPNYSSELNVNALLLGDSALYLCASSWRDRGPPLHFGNGTRLTVT.